This T cell receptor beta chain was sequenced in a study of cytomegalovirus exposure and HLA in healthy donors. Overall study results and limits: Association of a missense DCLRE1C variant with TCR beta V- and J-gene trimming was reported in a later analysis. Reported results showed that the classifier diagnosed cytomegalovirus status with high specificity and sensitivity.

PCR involved 60 Vbeta and 13 Jbeta primers. The protocol was immunoSEQ multiplex PCR, while the TCRdb copy is restricted to in-frame clones and leaves out a portion. The table has around 130,000 clones, roughly 63% seen once; the top ten hold about 1.5%. Everyone who donated was a healthy bone marrow donor. Of note for this clone: What it binds is unknown.

Sequences were obtained from PBMCs. This clonotype was sampled from a young man in good health and CMV-seropositive.

The CDR3 spells CASSRSGGGQPQHF. CDR3 nucleotides: TGTGCCAGCAGCCGATCGGGAGGCGGACAGCCCCAGCATTTT. The chain has TRBV14 and TRBJ1-5, with no clear D. The CDR3 loop spans 14 amino acids. V lost 4 bases and J lost 7, with 14 bases in between. Germline loops: CDR1 SGHDN, CDR2 FVKESK.